The 16 T cell receptor beta chains reported below all come from one sample, sequenced in a study of cytomegalovirus exposure and HLA in healthy donors. The PCR made use of 60 Vbeta and 13 Jbeta primers. TCRdb keeps only in-frame clones here, not all; method: immunoSEQ multiplex PCR. Of 140,000 to 150,000 clones in the sample, about 73% were seen once. The source material was PBMCs. Receptor source: a woman aged 55-70 years in good health and CMV-seropositive.

V is TRBV10-2 and J is TRBJ2-7, with 13 bases aligning to TRBD2. Germline CDR1 is WSHSY and CDR2 is SAAADI. CDR3 length equals 19 residues. V shed 5 bases and J 0 bases; nucleotides not matched to a gene: 13. In DNA, the CDR3 is TGCGCCAGCAGTCCCCGAGGGACCGGACTAGCGGGAGCCTCCTACGAGCAGTACTTC. Protein sequence: CASSPRGTGLAGASYEQYF.

The chain recombines TRBV30 with TRBJ1-2; TRBD1 matches 8 bases. V shed 2 bases and J 4 bases; nucleotides not matched to a gene: 12. There are 16 residues in the CDR3. The germline CDR1 and CDR2 sequences are GTSNPN and SVGIG (reference sequence). CDR3 protein: CAWSRAGGFSSYGYTF. The CDR3, as DNA: TGTGCCTGGAGTAGGGCAGGGGGCTTTTCTTCCTATGGCTACACCTTC. Full variable domain (missing parts from reference TRBV30 and TRBJ1-2): SQTIHQWPATLVQPVGSPLSLECTVEGTSNPNLYWYRQAAGRGLQLLFYSVGIGQISSEVPQNLSASRPQDRQFILSSKKLLLSDSGFYLCAWSRAGGFSSYGYTFGSGTRLTVV.

This clone was seen ten or more times. This chain links TRBV29-1 with TRBJ1-5; 7 nucleotides agree with TRBD1. This CDR3 comprises 13 residues. V was clipped by 6 bases and J by 1 base; unmatched bases: 3. The V gene's germline CDR1 is SQVTM and CDR2 ANQGSEA. CDR3 residues: CSVGTESNQPQHF. The CDR3 nucleotides are TGCAGCGTGGGGACAGAGAGCAATCAGCCCCAGCATTTT.

The CDR3, as DNA: TGTGCCAGCGGAGAAGCTAACTATGGCTACACCTTC. Protein: CASGEANYGYTF. This chain uses TRBV6-5 with TRBJ1-2; D remains unclear. The CDR3 covers 12 residues. Germline V gives CDR1 MNHEY, CDR2 SVGAGI. Trimming stripped 8 bases from V and 0 bases from J, with 7 bases between.

The V call is TRBV19, the J call TRBJ2-3; D perhaps matches TRBD1 (6 bases). The CDR3 runs to 16 residues. Germline V gives CDR1 LNHDA, CDR2 SQIVND (reference sequence). V was shortened by 3 bases and J by 1 base, with 14 bases between the two germline ends. As DNA, the CDR3 is TGTGCCAGTAGTATGTCAGGGGCACTCGGCACAGATACGCAGTATTTT. It codes for CASSMSGALGTDTQYF.

V usage is TRBV15 and J usage is TRBJ1-1; D is unresolved. V dropped 1 base and J dropped 1 base, with 7 bases sitting between them. Germline assignment: CDR1 LNHNV and CDR2 YYDKDF (reference sequence). The CDR3 length is 14 residues. The CDR3 protein is CATSRGNRNTEAFF. CDR3 sequence (DNA): TGTGCCACCAGCAGAGGTAACAGGAACACTGAAGCTTTCTTT.

This chain connects TRBV6-6 to TRBJ2-2; 7 bases are shared with TRBD2. The germline gives CDR1 MNHNY, CDR2 SVGAGI (reference sequence). The CDR3 loop spans 12 amino acids. The junction had 2 bases not matched to a gene; V was cut back by 6 bases and J by 7 bases. The chain's CDR3 is CASRREFGELFF. For the CDR3, the DNA is TGTGCCAGCAGGCGGGAGTTCGGGGAGCTGTTTTTT.

Here the CDR3 DNA reads TGTGCCAGCAGGGAGGTCACCTACAATGAGCAGTTCTTC. Translation: CASREVTYNEQFF. The gene calls are TRBV27 and TRBJ2-1, with D possibly being TRBD2 (5 bases). The length of the CDR3 is 13 residues. Germline values: CDR1 MNHEY, CDR2 SMNVEV (reference sequence). Between the trimmed V and J ends, which lost 6 bases and 2 bases, there was a span of 8 bases.

The CDR3 nucleotides read TGTGCCAGCAGCTTGTACGGGACTAGCGTCCCCAATGAGCAGTTCTTC. Protein: CASSLYGTSVPNEQFF. V usage is TRBV7-9 and J usage is TRBJ2-1; 10 nucleotides line up with TRBD2. Germline V gives CDR1 SEHNR, CDR2 FQNEAQ (reference sequence). The CDR3 length is 16 residues. V lost 3 bases, J lost 6 bases, and 8 bases stayed unmatched.

This clone was observed a few times. The V gene is TRBV7-3, the J gene TRBJ2-5; 10 bases line up with TRBD1. The CDR3 totals 13 residues. The ends lost 5 bases at V and 7 bases at J; junction bases unmatched: 4. The germline CDR1 and CDR2 sequences are SGHTA and FQGTGA. The DNA of the CDR3 is TGTGCCAGCAGCCCTGGACAGGGGGGGACCCAGTACTTC. This codes for CASSPGQGGTQYF.

The rearrangement uses TRBV5-6 and TRBJ1-3, with D possibly matching TRBD1 (5 bases). This CDR3 is built from 16 residues. The germline V gene has CDR1 SGHDT and CDR2 YYEEEE. V was shortened by 3 bases and J by 7 bases, with 20 bases between the two germline ends. The CDR3 DNA is TGTGCCAGCAGCTCAATAGGGACTGGACGGAGCAACACCATATATTTT. This encodes CASSSIGTGRSNTIYF.

The chain combines TRBV28 with TRBJ1-5, with 7 bases aligning to TRBD1. The CDR3 sequence is 14 residues long. Germline V gene lookup returns CDR1 MDHEN and CDR2 SYDVKM. J lost 7 bases, V lost 1 base, and 4 bases had no gene match. CDR3 coding DNA: TGTGCCAGCAGTTTATCGACAGGGAAGCAGCCCCAGCATTTT. This gives the protein CASSLSTGKQPQHF.

The chain links TRBV27 to TRBJ2-1; the match to TRBD2 covers 11 bases. The germline V gene has CDR1 MNHEY and CDR2 SMNVEV (reference sequence). CDR3 length equals 15 residues. V lost 1 base, J lost 7 bases, and 3 bases stayed unmatched. CDR3: CASSLLAGGPNEQFF. DNA for the CDR3: TGTGCCAGCAGTTTATTAGCGGGAGGGCCTAATGAGCAGTTCTTC.

This clone was seen a few times. DNA of the CDR3: TGTGCCAGCACCATCGGGGGGAGGGTGAGCAATCAGCCCCAGCATTTT. Protein product: CASTIGGRVSNQPQHF. The chain has TRBV6-6 and TRBJ1-5; D may be TRBD1 (5 bases). With 7 bases removed from V and 1 base from J, the gap between germline ends came to 17 bases. This CDR3 spans 16 amino acids. Germline lookup yields CDR1 MNHNY and CDR2 SVGAGI (reference sequence).

J is TRBJ1-2 and V is TRBV29-1; D perhaps matches TRBD1 (6 bases). From germline, CDR1 is SQVTM and CDR2 ANQGSEA. Trimming left V 6 bases short and J 0 bases short, with 11 bases between. CDR3 size: 13 residues. The CDR3 is CSVGQSSNYGYTF. DNA for the CDR3: TGCAGCGTCGGACAGTCATCTAACTATGGCTACACCTTC.

The chain links TRBV29-1 to TRBJ1-2; D not certain. V lost 6 bases and J 5 bases, leaving 10 bases between the germline ends. The CDR3 has 11 residues. Germline CDR1 is SQVTM and CDR2 is ANQGSEA. CDR3 amino acids: CSVRGGYGYTF. The CDR3 region has the DNA TGCAGCGTCCGCGGAGGATATGGCTACACCTTC.